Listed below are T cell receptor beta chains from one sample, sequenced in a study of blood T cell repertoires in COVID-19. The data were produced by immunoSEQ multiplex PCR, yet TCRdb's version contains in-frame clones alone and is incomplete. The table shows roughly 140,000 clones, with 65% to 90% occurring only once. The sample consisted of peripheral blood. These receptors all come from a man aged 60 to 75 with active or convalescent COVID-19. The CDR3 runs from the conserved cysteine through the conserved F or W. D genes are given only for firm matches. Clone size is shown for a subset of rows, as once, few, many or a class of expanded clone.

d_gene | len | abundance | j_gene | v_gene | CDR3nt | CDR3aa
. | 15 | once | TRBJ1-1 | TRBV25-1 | TGTGCCAGCAGTGATTGGGGGGAGCCGAACACTGAAGCTTTCTTT | CASSDWGEPNTEAFF
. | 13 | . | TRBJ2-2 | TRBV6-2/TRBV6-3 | TGTGCCAGCAGTTATCGGGTCACCGGGGAGCTGTTTTTT | CASSYRVTGELFF
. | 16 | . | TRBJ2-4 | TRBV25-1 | TGTGCCAGCAGTGTCGGGAAAAACCTAGCCAAAAACATTCAGTACTTC | CASSVGKNLAKNIQYF
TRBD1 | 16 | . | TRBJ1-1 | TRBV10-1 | TGCGCCAGCAGTGACCCAGCCGGGACAGGAAAAGAAGAAGCTTTCTTT | CASSDPAGTGKEEAFF
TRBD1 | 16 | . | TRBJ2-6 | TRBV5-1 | TGCGCCAGCAGCTTGGAGGGGGCGAACGGGGCCAACGTCCTGACTTTC | CASSLEGANGANVLTF
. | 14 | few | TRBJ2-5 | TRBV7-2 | TGTGCCAGCAGCTTAGACCGGGCGGGTAAGGCCCAGTACTTC | CASSLDRAGKAQYF
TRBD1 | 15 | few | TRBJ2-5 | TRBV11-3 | TGTGCCAGCAGCTTAGAACAGGGGTCCCAAGAGACCCAGTACTTC | CASSLEQGSQETQYF
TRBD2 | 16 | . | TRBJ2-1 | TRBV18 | TGTGCCAGCTCACCGCTACTAGCGGGAGCTTTCAATGAGCAGTTCTTC | CASSPLLAGAFNEQFF
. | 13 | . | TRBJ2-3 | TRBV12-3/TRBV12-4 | TGTGCCAGCAGTTTACTAACCACAGATACGCAGTATTTT | CASSLLTTDTQYF
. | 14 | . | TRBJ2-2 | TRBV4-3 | TGCGCCAGCAGCCTCCGCGTATCGTCCGGGGAGCTGTTTTTT | CASSLRVSSGELFF
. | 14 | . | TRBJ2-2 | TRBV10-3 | TGTGCCTCGTACAAAATACCTAACACCGGGGAGCTGTTTTTT | CASYKIPNTGELFF
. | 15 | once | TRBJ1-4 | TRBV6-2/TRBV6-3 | TGTGCCAGCAGTCGTACGGGAGCAACTAATGAAAAACTGTTTTTT | CASSRTGATNEKLFF
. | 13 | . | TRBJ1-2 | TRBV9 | TGTGCCAGCAGCGGCCAGGGCAACTATGGCTACACCTTC | CASSGQGNYGYTF
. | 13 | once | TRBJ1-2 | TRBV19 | TGTGCCAGCACTCCTGATGTTAACTATGGCTACACCTTC | CASTPDVNYGYTF
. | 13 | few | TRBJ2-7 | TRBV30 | TGTGCCTGGAGTGTAGGGGCTTCCTACGAGCAGTACTTC | CAWSVGASYEQYF
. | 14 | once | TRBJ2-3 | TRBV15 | TGTGCCACCAGCAGGGCCATCGGGGCAGATACGCAGTATTTT | CATSRAIGADTQYF
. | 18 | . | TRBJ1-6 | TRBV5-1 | TGCGCCAGCAGCTTACTTGGGGCAGGTAGCTCCTATAATTCACCCCTCCACTTT | CASSLLGAGSSYNSPLHF
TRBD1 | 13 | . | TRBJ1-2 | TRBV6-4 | TGTGCCAGCAGTGAGGGCAGGGGGCTTGGCTACACCTTC | CASSEGRGLGYTF
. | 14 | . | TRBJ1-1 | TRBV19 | TGTGCCAGTAGGGGGCCAGGGGAGAACACTGAAGCTTTCTTT | CASRGPGENTEAFF
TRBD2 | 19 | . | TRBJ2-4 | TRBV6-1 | TGTGCCAGCAGTGACCGACTAGCGGGGAACACACTAGCCAAAAACATTCAGTACTTC | CASSDRLAGNTLAKNIQYF
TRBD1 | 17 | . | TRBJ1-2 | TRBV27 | TGTGCCAGCAGTTTATTAGGACAGGGGGGACCTAACTATGGCTACACCTTC | CASSLLGQGGPNYGYTF
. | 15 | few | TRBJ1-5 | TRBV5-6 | TGTGCCAGCAGCTTGGGCGGGCATAGCAATCAGCCCCAGCATTTT | CASSLGGHSNQPQHF
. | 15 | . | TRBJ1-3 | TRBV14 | TGTGCCAGCAGCCAAGTAAAGGGGGCTGGAAACACCATATATTTT | CASSQVKGAGNTIYF
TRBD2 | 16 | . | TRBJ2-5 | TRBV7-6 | TGTGCCAGCAGCTTGAGGCCGACTAGCGGACAAGAGACCCAGTACTTC | CASSLRPTSGQETQYF
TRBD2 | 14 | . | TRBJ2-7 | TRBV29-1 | TGCAGCGTGTGGACTAGCGGGGCATCCTACGAGCAGTACTTC | CSVWTSGASYEQYF
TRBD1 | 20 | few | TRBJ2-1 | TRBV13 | TGTGCCAGCAGCTTAGATCCTAGACAGGGGGAATCCGTCCTCTGGGATGAGCAGTTCTTC | CASSLDPRQGESVLWDEQFF
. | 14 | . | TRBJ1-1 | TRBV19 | TGTGCCAGTAGACCTCGCGGAGCCTACACTGAAGCTTTCTTT | CASRPRGAYTEAFF
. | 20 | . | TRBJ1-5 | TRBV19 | TGTGCCAGTAGTATAAGGGGTGATGGGCGTGGAAAGCATAGCAATCAGCCCCAGCATTTT | CASSIRGDGRGKHSNQPQHF
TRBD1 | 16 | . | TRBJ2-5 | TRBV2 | TGTGCCAGCAGTAAGACAGGGGGCTTGTACCAAGAGACCCAGTACTTC | CASSKTGGLYQETQYF
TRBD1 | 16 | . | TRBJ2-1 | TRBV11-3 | TGTGCCAGCAGCCGAAGAAGGACAGGGGTCTACAATGAGCAGTTCTTC | CASSRRRTGVYNEQFF
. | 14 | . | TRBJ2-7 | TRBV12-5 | TGTGCTAGTGTGGGCTTCAAGCCCCTTTACGAGCAGTACTTC | CASVGFKPLYEQYF
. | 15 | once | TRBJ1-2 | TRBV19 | TGTGCCAGTAGTATCCGCAGGGTGACTAACTATGGCTACACCTTC | CASSIRRVTNYGYTF
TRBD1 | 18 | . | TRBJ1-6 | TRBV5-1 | TGCGCCAGCAGCCTGGGGACAGGCCTAGGGGTTACGAATTCACCCCTCCACTTT | CASSLGTGLGVTNSPLHF
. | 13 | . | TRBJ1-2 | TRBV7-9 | TGTGCCAGCAGCTTAGTTACAGGGTATGGCTACACCTTC | CASSLVTGYGYTF
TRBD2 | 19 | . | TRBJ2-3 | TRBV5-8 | TGTGCCAGCAGCTTGAAACTAGCGGGAGGTCGTCTTAGCACAGATACGCAGTATTTT | CASSLKLAGGRLSTDTQYF
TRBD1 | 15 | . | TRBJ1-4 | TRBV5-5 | TGTGCCAGCAGCTATCGGGACAGTGGAAATGAAAAACTGTTTTTT | CASSYRDSGNEKLFF
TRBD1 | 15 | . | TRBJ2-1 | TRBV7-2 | TGTGCCAGCAGCAGTGACAGGGGATCCTACAATGAGCAGTTCTTC | CASSSDRGSYNEQFF
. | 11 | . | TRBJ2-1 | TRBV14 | TGTGCCAGCAGCCCGGGTGGTGAGCAGTTCTTC | CASSPGGEQFF
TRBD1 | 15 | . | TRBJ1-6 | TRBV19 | TGTGCCAGTAGTGCGCAAACAGGGGATGGTTCACCCCTCCACTTT | CASSAQTGDGSPLHF
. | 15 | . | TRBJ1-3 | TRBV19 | TGTGCCAGTAGTCTCTCTGAGGGCTCTGGAAACACCATATATTTT | CASSLSEGSGNTIYF
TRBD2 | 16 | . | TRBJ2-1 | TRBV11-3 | TGTGCCAGCAGCTTAGATCGTGGCGGGAGGGGATATGAGCAGTTCTTC | CASSLDRGGRGYEQFF
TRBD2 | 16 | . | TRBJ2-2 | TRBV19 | TGTGCCAGTAGCCATCTAGCGGGTTCAAACACCGGGGAGCTGTTTTTT | CASSHLAGSNTGELFF
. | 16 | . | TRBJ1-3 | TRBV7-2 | TGTGCCAGCAGCCCCCGCGGGAGGGACGCCGGAAACACCATATATTTT | CASSPRGRDAGNTIYF
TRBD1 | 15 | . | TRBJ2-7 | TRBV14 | TGTGCCAGCAGCGCCCGCCGACAGGGTGCCTACGAGCAGTACTTC | CASSARRQGAYEQYF
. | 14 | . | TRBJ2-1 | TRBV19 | TGTGCCAGTAGCCCGGGGTACTCCTACAATGAGCAGTTCTTC | CASSPGYSYNEQFF
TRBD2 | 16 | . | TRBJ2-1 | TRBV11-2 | TGTGCCAGCAGCTTAGGCGCTAGCGGGTTCTACAATGAGCAGTTCTTC | CASSLGASGFYNEQFF
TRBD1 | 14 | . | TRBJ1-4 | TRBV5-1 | TGCGCCAGCAGCCCACAGGGGGAGAGTGAAAAACTGTTTTTT | CASSPQGESEKLFF
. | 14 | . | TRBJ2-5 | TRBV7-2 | TGTGCCAGCAGCTCGTGGACGGGAAGGGAGACCCAGTACTTC | CASSSWTGRETQYF
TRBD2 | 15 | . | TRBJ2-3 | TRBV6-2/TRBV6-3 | TGTGCCAGCAGTATAGCGGGGGGAAACACAGATACGCAGTATTTT | CASSIAGGNTDTQYF
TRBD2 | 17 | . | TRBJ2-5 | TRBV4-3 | TGCGCCAGCAGCCACTCCCCGGCGGGAGGGCGGGGGAAGACCCAGTACTTC | CASSHSPAGGRGKTQYF
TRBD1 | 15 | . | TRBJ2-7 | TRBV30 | TGTGCCTGGAGTGGTGGAACAGGGGGCCCCTACGAGCAGTACTTC | CAWSGGTGGPYEQYF
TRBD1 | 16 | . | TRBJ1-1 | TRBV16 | TGTGCCAGCAGCCTCCGGGACAGGGCTATTTGGGCTGAAGCTTTCTTT | CASSLRDRAIWAEAFF
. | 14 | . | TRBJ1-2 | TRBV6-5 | TGTGCCAGCTTCCGAGTCGGCAGGGACTATGGCTACACCTTC | CASFRVGRDYGYTF
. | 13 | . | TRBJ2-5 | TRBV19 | TGTGCCAGTAGTAGGGAGAGGACGGAGACCCAGTACTTC | CASSRERTETQYF
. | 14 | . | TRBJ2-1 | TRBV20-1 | TGCAGTGCTAGTCCCGCCCGCAGCTACAATGAGCAGTTCTTC | CSASPARSYNEQFF
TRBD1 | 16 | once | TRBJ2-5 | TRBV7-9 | TGTGCCAGCAGCTTAACCGACAGGGGGCCAGGAGAGACCCAGTACTTC | CASSLTDRGPGETQYF
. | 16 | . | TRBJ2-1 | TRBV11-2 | TGTGCCAGCAGCTCTAGAGGAGCCGGGACTCGTAATGAGCAGTTCTTC | CASSSRGAGTRNEQFF
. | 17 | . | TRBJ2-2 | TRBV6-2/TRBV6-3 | TGTGCCAGCAGTTACTTGGGACAAAGCTTCCGCACCGGGGAGCTGTTTTTT | CASSYLGQSFRTGELFF
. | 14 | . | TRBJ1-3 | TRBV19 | TGTGCCAGTAGTATAGGGACACCTGGAAACACCATATATTTT | CASSIGTPGNTIYF